The 16 T cell receptor beta chains below were found in one sample sequenced in a study of graft-versus-host responses after intestinal transplantation. Clones were sequenced by immunoSEQ multiplex PCR, and TCRdb holds only the in-frame ones, with some missing. The table has approximately 85,000 clones, about 91% seen once. These TCRs are of unknown antigen specificity. The sample was unstimulated CD8+ T cells sorted from spleen or lymph node cells, taken before transplant. The receptors shown here come from a human donor who was the organ donor for an intestinal transplant.

The chain links TRBV6-1 to TRBJ1-5, with TRBD1 identical over 9 bases. This CDR3 region has 17 residues. With V trimmed by 1 base and J by 3 bases, 7 bases remained unmatched. CDR1 and CDR2 from the germline V gene are MNHNS and SASEGT. CDR3 loop: CASSEGTGALNNQPQHF. Written as DNA, the CDR3 is TGTGCCAGCAGTGAAGGGACAGGGGCCCTGAACAATCAGCCCCAGCATTTT.

The chain combines TRBV7-8 with TRBJ2-2; D is unclear. The CDR3 sequence is 12 residues long. Trimming cost V 3 bases and J 6 bases, with 5 bases left between them. From germline, CDR1 is SGHVS and CDR2 FQNEAQ. CDR3 coding DNA: TGTGCCAGCAGCTTCCTGTCCGGGGAGCTGTTTTTT. Amino acid sequence: CASSFLSGELFF.

The CDR3 DNA is TGTGCCAGCAGCCTGGGACAGGGCGGCTCCTACGAGCAGTACTTC. It is translated as CASSLGQGGSYEQYF. The chain joins TRBV6-5 to TRBJ2-5; 9 bases line up with TRBD1. The tail of the sequence fits TRBJ2-7 better, so the J call may be wrong. The germline V gene has CDR1 MNHEY and CDR2 SVGAGI. The CDR3 runs to 15 residues.

The chain employs TRBV7-6 and TRBJ2-1; tentatively, D is TRBD1 or TRBD2 (5 bases each). This CDR3 spans 15 amino acids. V was pared by 3 bases and J by 5 bases, with 14 bases between. Germline values: CDR1 SGHVS, CDR2 FNYEAQ. The DNA of the CDR3 is TGTGCCAGCAGCTTCGGGGCAATGACCGACAATGAGCAGTTCTTC. It yields the protein CASSFGAMTDNEQFF.

V usage is TRBV10-1 and J usage is TRBJ1-1; D possibly corresponds to TRBD1 (5 bases). Germline CDR1 WNHNN, CDR2 SYGVQD (reference sequence). V lost 2 bases and J 4 bases, leaving 8 bases between the germline ends. This CDR3 region has 13 residues. The CDR3 DNA reads TGCGCCAGCAGTGAGGCAGGGAGCACTGAAGCTTTCTTT. It codes for CASSEAGSTEAFF.

V is TRBV27 and J is TRBJ2-1; D possibly corresponds to TRBD2 (6 bases). V lost 3 bases to trimming and J lost 6 bases, with 15 bases between them. The germline CDR1 and CDR2 sequences are MNHEY and SMNVEV (reference sequence). The CDR3 sequence is 15 residues long. The CDR3 DNA reads TGTGCCAGCAGTTTGGTCGGGAGTCTGTTCAATGAGCAGTTCTTC. Amino acid sequence: CASSLVGSLFNEQFF.

The V and J genes are TRBV5-4 and TRBJ2-1, with 8 bases lining up with TRBD2. The CDR3 has 14 residues. Looked up from germline, CDR1 is SGHNT and CDR2 is YYREEE (reference sequence). The ends lost 3 bases at V and 9 bases at J; junction bases unmatched: 8. This CDR3 is CASSSWGLEAEQFF. The DNA for the CDR3 is TGTGCCAGCAGCTCATGGGGACTAGAAGCTGAGCAGTTCTTC. Using reference TRBV5-4 and TRBJ2-1 for the parts outside the CDR3, the full variable domain is ETGVTQSPTHLIKTRGQQVTLRCSSQSGHNTVSWYQQALGQGPQFIFQYYREEENGRGNFPPRFSGLQFPNYSSELNVNALELDDSALYLCASSSWGLEAEQFFGPGTRLTVL.

V is TRBV16 and J is TRBJ1-5, with a possible D match to TRBD1 (6 bases). The CDR3 contains 17 residues. Deletions cut 2 bases from V and 4 bases from J, with 18 bases between. Germline CDR1 is KGHSY and CDR2 is FQNENV. The CDR3: CASSQKAYGGVNQPQHF. CDR3 DNA: TGTGCCAGCAGCCAAAAAGCCTACGGGGGCGTGAATCAGCCCCAGCATTTT.

The gene calls are TRBV5-1 and TRBJ1-4, with unresolved D. V lost 4 bases and J 7 bases, leaving 8 bases between the germline ends. There are 12 residues in the CDR3. The germline V gene has CDR1 SGHRS and CDR2 YFSETQ. DNA for the CDR3: TGCGCCAGCAGCAAACGTGGTGAAAAACTGTTTTTT. Translating gives CASSKRGEKLFF. Based on the CDR3 plus reference TRBV5-1 and TRBJ1-4, the full variable domain is KAGVTQTPRYLIKTRGQQVTLSCSPISGHRSVSWYQQTPGQGLQFLFEYFSETQRNKGNFPGRFSGRQFSNSRSEMNVSTLELGDSALYLCASSKRGEKLFFGSGTQLSVL.

V and J are TRBV5-1 and TRBJ1-1, with D possibly matching TRBD1 (5 bases). Germline values: CDR1 SGHRS, CDR2 YFSETQ. The V end was cut by 4 bases, the J end by 0 bases, with 10 bases between. The CDR3 consists of 14 residues. The CDR3 here is CASSRQRVNTEAFF. CDR3 nucleotides: TGCGCCAGCAGCCGACAGAGAGTGAACACTGAAGCTTTCTTT.

This clone is a singleton in its sample. The rearrangement links TRBV19 to TRBJ1-5, with D unresolved. Trimming pared 0 bases from V and 0 bases from J, leaving 9 bases between. This CDR3 spans 16 amino acids. The V gene's germline CDR1 is LNHDA and CDR2 SQIVND (reference sequence). The CDR3: CASSIDPSYSNQPQHF. For the CDR3, the DNA is TGTGCCAGTAGTATAGATCCAAGTTATAGCAATCAGCCCCAGCATTTT. Filled out from reference TRBV19 and TRBJ1-5, the complete variable domain reads DGGITQSPKYLFRKEGQNVTLSCEQNLNHDAMYWYRQDPGQGLRLIYYSQIVNDFQKGDIAEGYSVSREKKESFPLTVTSAQKNPTAFYLCASSIDPSYSNQPQHFGDGTRLSIL.

V usage is TRBV6-4 and J usage is TRBJ1-1; no firm D call. CDR1 is MRHNA, CDR2 SNTAGT, per germline. Deletions cut 0 bases from V and 5 bases from J, with 7 bases between. The CDR3 loop spans 13 amino acids. The CDR3 DNA is TGTGCCAGCAGTGACTCCTGGGGAACTGAAGCTTTCTTT. It translates to CASSDSWGTEAFF.

V and J are TRBV27 and TRBJ2-1; 8 bases are shared with TRBD1. The germline CDR1 and CDR2 sequences are MNHEY and SMNVEV (reference sequence). CDR3 length equals 16 residues. After removal of 5 bases from V and 3 bases from J, the junction contained 9 bases not matched to a gene. The CDR3 region has the DNA TGTGCCAGCAGTCCCACCGGTGGGACAGGCTACAATGAGCAGTTCTTC. Translated: CASSPTGGTGYNEQFF.

This rearrangement joins TRBV5-8 to TRBJ2-3, with D unresolved. V lost 2 bases and J 2 bases, leaving 12 bases between the germline ends. Germline assignment: CDR1 SGHTS and CDR2 YDEGEE. The CDR3 consists of 15 residues. As DNA, the CDR3 is TGTGCCAGCAGCTTAGGCAGCACCTACACAGATACGCAGTATTTT. Translated: CASSLGSTYTDTQYF.

The chain is built from TRBV19 and TRBJ1-5; D is uncertain. CDR1 and CDR2 (germline): LNHDA, SQIVND (reference sequence). The CDR3 runs 14 residues. Trimming shortened V by 4 bases and J by 3 bases, and 10 bases separated the two germline ends. CDR3: CASSSETYNQPQHF. CDR3 sequence (DNA): TGTGCCAGTAGTAGCGAGACATACAATCAGCCCCAGCATTTT.

The rearrangement joins TRBV10-3 to TRBJ2-7, with a weak D call TRBD1 (5 bases). Germline V gives CDR1 ENHRY, CDR2 SYGVKD. Trimming took 3 bases from V and 3 from J, leaving 12 bases between them. CDR3 length: 14 residues. The CDR3 coding sequence is TGTGCCATCAGTGATCATGTAGGGGACTACGAGCAGTACTTC. It translates to CAISDHVGDYEQYF.